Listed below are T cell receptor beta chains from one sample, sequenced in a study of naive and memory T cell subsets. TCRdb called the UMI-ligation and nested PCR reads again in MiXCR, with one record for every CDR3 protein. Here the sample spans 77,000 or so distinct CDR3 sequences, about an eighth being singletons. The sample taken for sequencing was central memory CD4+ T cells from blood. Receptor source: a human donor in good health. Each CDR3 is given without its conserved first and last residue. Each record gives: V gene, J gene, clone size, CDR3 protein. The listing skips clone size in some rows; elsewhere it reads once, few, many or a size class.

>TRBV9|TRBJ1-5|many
ASSVGTGNQPQH
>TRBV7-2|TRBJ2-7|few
ASSSAGVGYEQY
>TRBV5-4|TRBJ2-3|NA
ASSSYTDTQY
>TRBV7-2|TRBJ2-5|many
ASSSGAGAGETQY
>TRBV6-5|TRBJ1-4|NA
ASSSTPGGRGEKLF
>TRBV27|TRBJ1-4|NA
ASSLGSRGAEKLF
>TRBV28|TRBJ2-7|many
ASNNVYEQY
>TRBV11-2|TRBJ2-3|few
ASSLDGRFTDTQY
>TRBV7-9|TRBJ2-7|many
ASSSRGLDDEQY
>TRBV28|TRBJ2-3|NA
ASSLLAGGVTDTQY
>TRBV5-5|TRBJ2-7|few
ASSIGLAGIYEQY
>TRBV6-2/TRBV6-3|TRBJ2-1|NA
ASSRAGLSEGNEQF
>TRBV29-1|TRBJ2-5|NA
SVPGVPGETQY
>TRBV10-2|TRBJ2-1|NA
ASSVGLAGVNEQF
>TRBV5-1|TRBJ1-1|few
ASSAGQGLNTEAF
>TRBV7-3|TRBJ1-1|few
ASSPTGVGTGEAF
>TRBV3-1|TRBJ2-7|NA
ASSQGDRAYEQY
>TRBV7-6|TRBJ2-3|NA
ASSLASGAYNKQY
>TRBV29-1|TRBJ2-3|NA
SVEGGPGADTQY
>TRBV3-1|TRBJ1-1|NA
ASSQRRTGSGTEAF
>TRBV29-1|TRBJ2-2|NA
SVATGLLGANTGELF
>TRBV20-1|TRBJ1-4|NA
SARAENRGDEKLF
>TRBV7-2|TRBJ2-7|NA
ASSLGEARVGGSYEQY
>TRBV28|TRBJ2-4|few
ASSGGRAKNIQY
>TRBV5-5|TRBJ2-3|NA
ASRAASTDTQY
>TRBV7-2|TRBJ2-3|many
ASSLRLAGSTDTQY
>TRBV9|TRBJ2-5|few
ASSPDVGETQY
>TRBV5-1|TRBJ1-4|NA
ASSSGRGTPATNEKLF